This note documents a single T cell receptor beta chain sequence. These data belong to a study of T cell responses to AZD1222 COVID-19 vaccine. Method: immunoSEQ multiplex PCR; TCRdb's copy keeps in-frame clones and lacks some. The data contain about 150,000 clones, 88% of them singletons. The receptor comes from an adult in good health. Sequenced material: peripheral blood, taken on day 0 of AZD1222 vaccination.

CDR3 residues: CASSPTRTPQETQYF. The CDR3 nucleotides are TGCGCCAGCAGCCCTACTCGCACACCTCAAGAGACCCAGTACTTC. The chain employs TRBV4-3 and TRBJ2-5, with D uncertain. The CDR3 is made up of 15 amino acids. Germline lookup yields CDR1 LGHNA and CDR2 YSLEER. Deletions cut 4 bases from V and 2 bases from J, with 14 bases between.